This T cell receptor beta chain comes out of a study of shared clonotypes between healthy human individuals. Generated by immunoSEQ multiplex PCR, the TCRdb table keeps only in-frame clones and is missing some. Found here are some 1.4 million clones, around 97% of them singletons; the top ten hold over 1%. This clone was counted once. The sequencing input was naive CD4+ T cells sorted from blood. Documented subset: CD45RA+ positively selected. The TCR was taken from a man under 40 in good health.

The CDR3 coding sequence is TGTGCCACCCTTAAGGGGGGGCATGCAACTAATGAAAAACTGTTTTTT. This encodes CATLKGGHATNEKLFF. The rearrangement links TRBV19 to TRBJ1-4; D may be TRBD1 (6 bases). Trimming shortened V by 10 bases and J by 0 bases, and 18 bases separated the two germline ends. Per germline, CDR1 LNHDA and CDR2 SQIVND (reference sequence). The CDR3 loop spans 16 amino acids. Together with reference TRBV19 and TRBJ1-4, the CDR3 gives the full variable domain: DGGITQSPKYLFRKEGQNVTLSCEQNLNHDAMYWYRQDPGQGLRLIYYSQIVNDFQKGDIAEGYSVSREKKESFPLTVTSAQKNPTAFYLCATLKGGHATNEKLFFGSGTQLSVL.